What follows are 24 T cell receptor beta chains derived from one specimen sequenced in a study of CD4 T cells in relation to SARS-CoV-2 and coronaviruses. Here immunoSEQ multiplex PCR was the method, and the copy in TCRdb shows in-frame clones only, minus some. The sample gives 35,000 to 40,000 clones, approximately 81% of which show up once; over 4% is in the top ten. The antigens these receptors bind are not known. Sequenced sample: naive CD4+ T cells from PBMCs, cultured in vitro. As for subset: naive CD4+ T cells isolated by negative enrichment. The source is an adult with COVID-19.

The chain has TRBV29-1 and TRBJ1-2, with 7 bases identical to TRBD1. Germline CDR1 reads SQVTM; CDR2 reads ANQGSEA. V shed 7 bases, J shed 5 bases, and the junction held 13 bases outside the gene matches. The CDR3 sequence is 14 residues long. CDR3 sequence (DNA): TGCAGCGCTGCCGAACAAGGGGGCGCGTATGGCTACACCTTC. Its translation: CSAAEQGGAYGYTF.

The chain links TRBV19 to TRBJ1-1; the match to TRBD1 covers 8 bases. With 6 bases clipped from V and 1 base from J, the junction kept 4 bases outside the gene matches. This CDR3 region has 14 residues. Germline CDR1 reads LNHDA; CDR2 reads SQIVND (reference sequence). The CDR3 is CASRPDRANTEAFF. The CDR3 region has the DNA TGTGCCAGTAGGCCGGACAGGGCGAACACTGAAGCTTTCTTT.

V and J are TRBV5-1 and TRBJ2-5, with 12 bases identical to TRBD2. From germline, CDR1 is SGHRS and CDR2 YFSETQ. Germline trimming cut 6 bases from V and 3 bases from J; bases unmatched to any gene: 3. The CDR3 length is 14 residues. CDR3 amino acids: CASKLAGGEETQYF. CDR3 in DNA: TGCGCCAGCAAACTAGCGGGAGGCGAAGAGACCCAGTACTTC.

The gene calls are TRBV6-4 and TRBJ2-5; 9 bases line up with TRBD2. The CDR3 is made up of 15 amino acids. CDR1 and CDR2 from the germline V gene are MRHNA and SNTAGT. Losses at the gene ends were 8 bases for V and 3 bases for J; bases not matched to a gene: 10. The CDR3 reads CASRRAGGPEETQYF. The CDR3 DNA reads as TGTGCCAGCCGGCGAGCGGGAGGTCCGGAAGAGACCCAGTACTTC.

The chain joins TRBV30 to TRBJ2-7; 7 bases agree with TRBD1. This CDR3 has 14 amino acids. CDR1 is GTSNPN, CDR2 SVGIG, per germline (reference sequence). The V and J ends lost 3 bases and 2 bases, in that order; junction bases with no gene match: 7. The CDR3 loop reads CAWRETGSTYEQYF. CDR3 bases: TGTGCCTGGAGGGAGACAGGGTCGACCTACGAGCAGTACTTC.

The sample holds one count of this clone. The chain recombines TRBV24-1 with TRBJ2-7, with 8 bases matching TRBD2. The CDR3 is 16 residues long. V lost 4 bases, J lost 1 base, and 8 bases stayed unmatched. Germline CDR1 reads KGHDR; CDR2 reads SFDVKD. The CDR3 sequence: CATSDPTSGNSYEQYF. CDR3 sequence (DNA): TGTGCCACCAGTGACCCAACTAGCGGAAATTCCTACGAGCAGTACTTC.

In DNA form, the CDR3 reads TGTGCCAGCAGTGAAGGCTTTCACTATGAGCAGTTCTTC. This translates into CASSEGFHYEQFF. The chain uses TRBV25-1 and TRBJ2-1; D is ambiguous. The germline gives CDR1 MGHDK, CDR2 SYGVNS. The CDR3 runs 13 residues. V gave up 2 bases and J gave up 8 bases, with 10 bases separating them.

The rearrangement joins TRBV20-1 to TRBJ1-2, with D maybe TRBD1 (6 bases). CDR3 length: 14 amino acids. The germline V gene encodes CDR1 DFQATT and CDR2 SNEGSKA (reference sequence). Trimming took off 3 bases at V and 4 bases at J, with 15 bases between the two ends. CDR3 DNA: TGCAGTGCTAGTAACAGGGCCTCCGGCTATGGCTACACCTTC. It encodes CSASNRASGYGYTF.

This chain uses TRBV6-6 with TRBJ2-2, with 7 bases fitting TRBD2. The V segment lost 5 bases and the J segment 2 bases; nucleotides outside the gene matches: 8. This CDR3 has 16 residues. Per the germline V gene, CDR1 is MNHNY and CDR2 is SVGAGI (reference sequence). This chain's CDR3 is CASSGPSGDNTGELFF. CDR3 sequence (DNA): TGTGCCAGCAGTGGTCCTAGCGGAGATAACACCGGGGAGCTGTTTTTT.

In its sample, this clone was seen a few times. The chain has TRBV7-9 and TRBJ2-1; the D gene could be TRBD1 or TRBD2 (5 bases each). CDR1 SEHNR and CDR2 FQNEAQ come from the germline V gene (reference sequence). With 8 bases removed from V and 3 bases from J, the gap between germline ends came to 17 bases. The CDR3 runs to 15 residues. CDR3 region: CASSGPPQNYNEQFF. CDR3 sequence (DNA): TGTGCCAGCTCGGGGCCACCCCAGAACTACAATGAGCAGTTCTTC. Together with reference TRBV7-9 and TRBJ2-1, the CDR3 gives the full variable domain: DTGVSQNPRHKITKRGQNVTFRCDPISEHNRLYWYRQTLGQGPEFLTYFQNEAQLEKSRLLSDRFSAERPKGSFSTLEIQRTEQGDSAMYLCASSGPPQNYNEQFFGPGTRLTVL.

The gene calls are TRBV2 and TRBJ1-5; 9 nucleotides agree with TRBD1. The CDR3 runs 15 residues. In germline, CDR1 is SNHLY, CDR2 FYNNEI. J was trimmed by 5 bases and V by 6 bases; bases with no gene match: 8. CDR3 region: CASRPDRGTYQPQHF. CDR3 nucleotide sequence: TGTGCCAGCAGGCCCGACAGGGGGACGTATCAGCCCCAGCATTTT. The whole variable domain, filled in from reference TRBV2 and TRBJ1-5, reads EPEVTQTPSHQVTQMGQEVILRCVPISNHLYFYWYRQILGQKVEFLVSFYNNEISEKSEIFDDQFSVERPDGSNFTLKIRSTKLEDSAMYFCASRPDRGTYQPQHFGDGTRLSIL.

CDR3 amino acids: CATSRGDASNQPQHF. The DNA of the CDR3 is TGTGCCACCAGCAGAGGGGACGCGAGCAATCAGCCCCAGCATTTT. The genes are TRBV15 and TRBJ1-5; maybe TRBD1 (5 bases). V lost 1 base, J lost 1 base, and 8 bases lay in between. This CDR3 region has 15 residues. The germline V gene has CDR1 LNHNV and CDR2 YYDKDF (reference sequence).

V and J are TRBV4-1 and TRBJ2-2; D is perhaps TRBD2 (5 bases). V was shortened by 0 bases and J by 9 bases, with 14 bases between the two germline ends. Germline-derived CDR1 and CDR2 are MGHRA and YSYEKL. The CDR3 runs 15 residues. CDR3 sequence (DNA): TGCGCCAGCAGCCAAGATCTAGCCCGCCTCCGGGAGCTGTTTTTT. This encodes CASSQDLARLRELFF.

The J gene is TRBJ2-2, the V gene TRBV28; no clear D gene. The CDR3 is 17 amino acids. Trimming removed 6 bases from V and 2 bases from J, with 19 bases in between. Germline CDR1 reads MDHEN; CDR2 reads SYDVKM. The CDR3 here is CASSLFRLLANTGELFF. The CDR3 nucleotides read TGTGCCAGCAGCCTCTTCCGACTTTTGGCAAACACCGGGGAGCTGTTTTTT.

The CDR3 DNA follows: TGTGCCAGCAGCCAGAGCTCCTACGAGCAGTACTTC. This encodes CASSQSSYEQYF. The V call is TRBV4-2, the J call TRBJ2-7, with D uncertain. Germline V gene sequence: CDR1 LGHNA, CDR2 YNFKEQ. V shed 3 bases and J shed 0 bases, with 3 bases lying between them. CDR3 length: 12 residues.

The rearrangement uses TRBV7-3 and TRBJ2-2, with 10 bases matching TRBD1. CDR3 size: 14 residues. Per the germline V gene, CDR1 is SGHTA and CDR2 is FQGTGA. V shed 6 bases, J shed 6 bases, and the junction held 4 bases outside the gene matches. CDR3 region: CASRFDRGPGELFF. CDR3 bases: TGTGCCAGCAGATTCGACAGGGGGCCCGGGGAGCTGTTTTTT. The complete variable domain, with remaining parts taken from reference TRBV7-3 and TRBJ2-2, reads GAGVSQTPSNKVTEKGKYVELRCDPISGHTALYWYRQSLGQGPEFLIYFQGTGAADDSGLPNDRFFAVRPEGSVSTLKIQRTERGDSAVYLCASRFDRGPGELFFGEGSRLTVL.

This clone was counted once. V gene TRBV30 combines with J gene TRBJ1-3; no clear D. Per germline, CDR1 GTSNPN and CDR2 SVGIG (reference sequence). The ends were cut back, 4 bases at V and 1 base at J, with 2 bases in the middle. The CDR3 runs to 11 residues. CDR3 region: CAWTSGNTIYF. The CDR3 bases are TGTGCCTGGACATCTGGAAACACCATATATTTT.

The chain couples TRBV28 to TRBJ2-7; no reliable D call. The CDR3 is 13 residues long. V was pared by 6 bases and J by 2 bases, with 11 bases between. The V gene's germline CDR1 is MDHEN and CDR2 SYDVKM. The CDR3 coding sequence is TGTGCCAGCAGCCTGGGCAGCCCCTACGAGCAGTACTTC. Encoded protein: CASSLGSPYEQYF.

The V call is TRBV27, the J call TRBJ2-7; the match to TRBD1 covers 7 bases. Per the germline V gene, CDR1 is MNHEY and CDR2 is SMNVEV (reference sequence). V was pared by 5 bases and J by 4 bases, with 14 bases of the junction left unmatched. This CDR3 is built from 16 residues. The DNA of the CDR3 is TGTGCCAGCAGTCCCACGCCCCAGACAGGGAATTACGAGCAGTACTTC. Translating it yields CASSPTPQTGNYEQYF.

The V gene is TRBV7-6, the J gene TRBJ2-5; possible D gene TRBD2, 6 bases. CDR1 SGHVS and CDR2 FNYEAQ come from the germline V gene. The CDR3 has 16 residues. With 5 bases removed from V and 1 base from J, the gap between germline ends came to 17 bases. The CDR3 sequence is CASSPQAEGLQETQYF. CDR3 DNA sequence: TGTGCCAGCAGCCCCCAAGCGGAGGGTCTCCAAGAGACCCAGTACTTC.

This chain's CDR3 is CASSPTYEQYF. In DNA, the CDR3 is TGTGCCAGCAGCCCGACCTACGAGCAGTACTTC. This chain connects TRBV5-8 to TRBJ2-7; no clear D. Germline CDR1 SGHTS, CDR2 YDEGEE. With 4 bases removed from V and 2 bases from J, the gap between germline ends came to 4 bases. CDR3 length: 11 amino acids.

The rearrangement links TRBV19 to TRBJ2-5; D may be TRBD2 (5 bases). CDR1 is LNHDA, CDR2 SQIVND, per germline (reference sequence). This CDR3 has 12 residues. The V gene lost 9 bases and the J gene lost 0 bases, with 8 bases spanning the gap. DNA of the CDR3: TGTGCCAGCTCGGGATACCAAGAGACCCAGTACTTC. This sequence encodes CASSGYQETQYF.

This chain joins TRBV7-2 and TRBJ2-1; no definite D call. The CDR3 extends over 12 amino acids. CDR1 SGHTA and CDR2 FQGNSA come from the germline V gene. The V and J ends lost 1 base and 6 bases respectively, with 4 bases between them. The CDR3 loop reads CASSLDGNEQFF. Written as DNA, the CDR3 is TGTGCCAGCAGCTTAGACGGCAATGAGCAGTTCTTC.

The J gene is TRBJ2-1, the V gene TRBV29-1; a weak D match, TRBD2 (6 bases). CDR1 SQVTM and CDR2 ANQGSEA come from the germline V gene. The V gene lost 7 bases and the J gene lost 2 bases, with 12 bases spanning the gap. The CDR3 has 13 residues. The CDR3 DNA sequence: TGCAGCGCTTCAACTAGCCCCTACAATGAGCAGTTCTTC. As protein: CSASTSPYNEQFF.